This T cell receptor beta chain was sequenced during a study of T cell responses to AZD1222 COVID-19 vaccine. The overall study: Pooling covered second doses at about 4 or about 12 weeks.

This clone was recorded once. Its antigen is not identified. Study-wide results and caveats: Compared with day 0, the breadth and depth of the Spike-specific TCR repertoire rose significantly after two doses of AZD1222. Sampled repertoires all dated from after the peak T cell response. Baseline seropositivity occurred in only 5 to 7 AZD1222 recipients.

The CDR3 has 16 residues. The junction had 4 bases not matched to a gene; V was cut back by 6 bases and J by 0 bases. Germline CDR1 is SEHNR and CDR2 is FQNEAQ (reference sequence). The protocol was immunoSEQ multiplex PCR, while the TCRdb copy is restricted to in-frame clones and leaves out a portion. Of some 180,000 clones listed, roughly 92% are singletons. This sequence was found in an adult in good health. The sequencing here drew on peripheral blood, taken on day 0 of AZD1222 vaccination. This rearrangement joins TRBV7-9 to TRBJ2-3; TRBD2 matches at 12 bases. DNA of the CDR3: TGTGCCAGCAGTCCTAGCGGGAGGGCCAGCACAGATACGCAGTATTTT. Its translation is CASSPSGRASTDTQYF.